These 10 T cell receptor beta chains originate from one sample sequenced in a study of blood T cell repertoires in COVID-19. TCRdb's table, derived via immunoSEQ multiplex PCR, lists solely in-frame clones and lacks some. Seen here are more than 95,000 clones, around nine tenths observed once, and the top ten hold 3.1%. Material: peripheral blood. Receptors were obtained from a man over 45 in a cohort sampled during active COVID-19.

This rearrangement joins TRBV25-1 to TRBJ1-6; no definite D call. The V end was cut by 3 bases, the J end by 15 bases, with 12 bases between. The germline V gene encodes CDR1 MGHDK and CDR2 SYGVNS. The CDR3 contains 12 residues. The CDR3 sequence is CASSDPGRDLHF. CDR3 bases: TGTGCCAGCAGTGACCCGGGCCGGGACCTCCACTTT.

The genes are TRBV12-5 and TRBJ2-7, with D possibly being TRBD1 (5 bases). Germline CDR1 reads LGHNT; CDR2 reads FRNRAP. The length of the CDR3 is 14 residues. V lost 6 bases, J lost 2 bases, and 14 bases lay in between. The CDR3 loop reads CASGDQTDTYEQYV. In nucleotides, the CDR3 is TGTGCTAGTGGAGACCAGACAGATACCTACGAGCAGTACGTC.

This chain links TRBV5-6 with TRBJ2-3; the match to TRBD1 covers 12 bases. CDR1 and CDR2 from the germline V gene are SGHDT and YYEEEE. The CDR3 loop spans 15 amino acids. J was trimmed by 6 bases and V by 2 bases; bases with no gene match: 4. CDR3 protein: CASSFGTGGRDTQYF. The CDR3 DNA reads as TGTGCCAGCAGCTTCGGGACAGGGGGCAGGGATACGCAGTATTTT.

For the CDR3, the DNA is TGTGCCAGCAGTGAATGGCCCGGAGTTGAAGCTTTCTTT. This translates into CASSEWPGVEAFF. The rearrangement joins TRBV2 to TRBJ1-1; D is unclear. CDR3 length: 13 amino acids. Germline V lookup: CDR1 SNHLY, CDR2 FYNNEI. Trimming removed 2 bases at V and 7 bases at J, with 11 bases between. Drawing the rest from reference TRBV2 and TRBJ1-1, the complete variable domain is EPEVTQTPSHQVTQMGQEVILRCVPISNHLYFYWYRQILGQKVEFLVSFYNNEISEKSEIFDDQFSVERPDGSNFTLKIRSTKLEDSAMYFCASSEWPGVEAFFGQGTRLTVV.

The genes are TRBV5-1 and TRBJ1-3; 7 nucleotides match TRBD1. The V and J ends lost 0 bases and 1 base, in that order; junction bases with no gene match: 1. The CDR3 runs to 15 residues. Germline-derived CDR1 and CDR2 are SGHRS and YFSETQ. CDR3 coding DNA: TGCGCCAGCAGCTTGGGGGACAGATCTGGAAACACCATATATTTT. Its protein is CASSLGDRSGNTIYF.

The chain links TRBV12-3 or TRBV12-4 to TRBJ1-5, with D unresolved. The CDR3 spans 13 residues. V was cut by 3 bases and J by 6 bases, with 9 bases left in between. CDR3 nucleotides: TGTGCCAGCAGTTTCAAGGGAGGTCAGCCCCAGCATTTT. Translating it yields CASSFKGGQPQHF.

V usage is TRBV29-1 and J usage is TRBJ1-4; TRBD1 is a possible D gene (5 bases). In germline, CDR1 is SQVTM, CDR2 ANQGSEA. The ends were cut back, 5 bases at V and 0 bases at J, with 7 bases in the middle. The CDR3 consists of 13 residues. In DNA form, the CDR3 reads TGCAGCGTTCGGGGGGCAACTAATGAAAAACTGTTTTTT. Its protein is CSVRGATNEKLFF.

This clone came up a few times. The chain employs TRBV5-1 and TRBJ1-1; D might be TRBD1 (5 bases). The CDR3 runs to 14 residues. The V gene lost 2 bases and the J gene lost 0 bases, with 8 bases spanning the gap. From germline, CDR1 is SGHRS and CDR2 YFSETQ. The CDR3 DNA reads TGCGCCAGCAGCTTACAGGCAATGAACACTGAAGCTTTCTTT. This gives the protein CASSLQAMNTEAFF.

Written as DNA, the CDR3 is TGTGCCAGCAGCCCTCGATGGGGGGGTAATCAGCCCCAGCATTTT. Its translation is CASSPRWGGNQPQHF. The genes are TRBV5-8 and TRBJ1-5; D may be TRBD1 (5 bases). The germline V gene encodes CDR1 SGHTS and CDR2 YDEGEE. The CDR3 runs 15 residues. The ends were cut back, 4 bases at V and 4 bases at J, with 15 bases in the middle.

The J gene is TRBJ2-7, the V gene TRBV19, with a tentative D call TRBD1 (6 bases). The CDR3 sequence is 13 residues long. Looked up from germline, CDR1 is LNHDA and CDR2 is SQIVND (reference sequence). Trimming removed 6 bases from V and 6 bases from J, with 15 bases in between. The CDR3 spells CASSLQGIGEQYV. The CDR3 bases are TGTGCCAGTAGCCTACAGGGAATTGGCGAGCAGTACGTC.